The rows below give T cell receptor beta chains drawn from one sample of a study of T-cell memory formation after mild COVID-19. TCRdb called the 5' RACE reads again in MiXCR, with one record for every CDR3 protein. The table shows around 510,000 distinct CDR3 sequences, with 20% to 25% occurring only once. Sequencing used PBMCs or a T cell subset sorted from them (not recorded which). The receptors originated from an adult woman who had mild COVID-19 (a few samples of this study predate the infection). Cell type and time point are not known. The CDR3 runs from the conserved cysteine through the conserved F or W. Each record gives: J gene, D gene, V gene, clone size, CDR3 DNA, CDR3 protein. The D gene is left open where the match is weak. A row's size may be missing; if present it is once, few, many or a size class.

>TRBJ2-2|.|TRBV12-3/TRBV12-4|few
TGTGCCAGCAGCCTCGGACGCCCGAAATCGAACACCGGGGAGCTGTTTTTT
CASSLGRPKSNTGELFF
>TRBJ1-2|TRBD1|TRBV12-3/TRBV12-4|few
TGTGCCAGCAGACCGACAGGGGTCCCCTATGGCTACACCTTC
CASRPTGVPYGYTF
>TRBJ2-3|TRBD2|TRBV12-3/TRBV12-4|.
TGTGCCAGCAGTCCGCTTATTGGGACTAGCGGTACCACAGATACGCAGTATTTT
CASSPLIGTSGTTDTQYF
>TRBJ2-5|TRBD2|TRBV6-1|.
TGTGCCAGCAGTCAAGGGGGACTAGCGGAGGAAGAGACCCAGTACTTC
CASSQGGLAEEETQYF
>TRBJ2-2|TRBD1|TRBV5-5|.
TGTGCCAGCAGCTTGGGGCAGGGGGCGATCTCCGGGGAGCTGTTTTTT
CASSLGQGAISGELFF
>TRBJ2-3|.|TRBV7-2|few
TGTGCCAGCAGCCCAGCGGGTCACCGGGCAGATACGCAGTATTTT
CASSPAGHRADTQYF
>TRBJ2-1|.|TRBV6-4|many
TGTGCCAGCAGTGACTCTAGCGTGACCTACAATGAGCAGTTCTTC
CASSDSSVTYNEQFF
>TRBJ1-2|.|TRBV9|few
TGTGCCAGCAGCGCTCGCGCGGGGGGGGACTATGGCTACACCTTC
CASSARAGGDYGYTF
>TRBJ2-1|TRBD2|TRBV12-3/TRBV12-4|many
TGTGCCAGCAGTTTAGGCGGGAGCTCCTACAATGAGCAGTTCTTC
CASSLGGSSYNEQFF
>TRBJ2-1|.|TRBV29-1|few
TGCAGCGTTGGAGGAGGGTCTTCTCACTCCTACAATGAGCAGTTCTTC
CSVGGGSSHSYNEQFF
>TRBJ2-1|TRBD1|TRBV18|few
TGTGCCAGCTCTCGGGACAGGGGCGATGAGCAGTTCTTC
CASSRDRGDEQFF
>TRBJ2-7|.|TRBV7-6|many
TGTGCCAGCAGCTCCCAGGGAGCCTACGAGCAGTACTTC
CASSSQGAYEQYF
>TRBJ1-5|TRBD1|TRBV7-8|.
TGTGCCAGCAGCTCCCCTCGGACAGGGGAGGATCAGCCCCAGCATTTT
CASSSPRTGEDQPQHF
>TRBJ1-5|TRBD1|TRBV6-1|.
TGTGCCAGCAGAACTTACGGGACAGGTTCCAATCAGCCCCAGCATTTT
CASRTYGTGSNQPQHF
>TRBJ2-5|TRBD2|TRBV7-3|.
TGTGCCAGCAGCCGGGGGGTAGGACAGACCCAGTACTTC
CASSRGVGQTQYF
>TRBJ2-3|.|TRBV5-6|few
TGTGCCAGCAGCTCGGGCGACAGGAACACAGATACGCAGTATTTT
CASSSGDRNTDTQYF
>TRBJ2-1|.|TRBV3-2|many
.
CASSQFGQGAYNEQFF
>TRBJ1-1|TRBD1|TRBV12-3/TRBV12-4|once
TGTGCCAGCAGGTGGACAGGGGGGATTTTCTTT
CASRWTGGIFF
>TRBJ1-1|.|TRBV7-8|.
TGTGCCAGCACCAGGACAGTGAACACTGAAGCTTTCTTT
CASTRTVNTEAFF
>TRBJ1-6|.|TRBV30|.
TGTGCCTGGACTGGGGGACGGTCTAATTCACCCCTCCACTTT
CAWTGGRSNSPLHF
>TRBJ1-5|.|TRBV4-1|few
TGCGCCAGCAGCCAAATACCCAGGGGTCGCAATCAGCCCCAGCATTTT
CASSQIPRGRNQPQHF
>TRBJ2-5|.|TRBV25-1|.
TGTGCCAGCAGTGAGGGTTCTTGGGAAGGCCCAGAGACCCAGTACTTC
CASSEGSWEGPETQYF
>TRBJ2-1|.|TRBV4-1|.
TGCGCCAGCAGCCAAGATTCTGTCGGTGAGCAGTTCTTC
CASSQDSVGEQFF
>TRBJ2-7|.|TRBV19|.
TGTGCCAGTAATTCCGGGGGAAGCGAGCAGTACTTC
CASNSGGSEQYF